The 12 T cell receptor beta chains below were found in one sample sequenced in a study of CD8 T cells in Susac syndrome. Reverse transcription of about 0.5 to 1 ug RNA was carried out with random hexamers. Using its own MiXCR run on the immunoSEQ multiplex PCR reads, TCRdb lists one record per CDR3 protein. The sample records 150,000 to 250,000 distinct CDR3 sequences, roughly 96% being singletons. What was sequenced was CD4+ T cells from PBMCs. The receptor set was obtained from a human donor with multiple sclerosis.

This clonotype has a single count. This chain links TRBV27 with TRBJ1-5; no firm D call. The V gene lost 4 bases and the J gene lost 6 bases, with 19 bases spanning the gap. The CDR3 spans 16 residues. The germline V gene encodes CDR1 MNHEY and CDR2 SMNVEV (reference sequence). For the CDR3, the DNA is TGTGCCAGCAGTTCCTCCGCCTGGGAGGGCAGTCAGCCCCAGCATTTT. Residues: CASSSSAWEGSQPQHF.

This chain joins TRBV12-3 or TRBV12-4 and TRBJ2-7; D may correspond to TRBD1 or TRBD2 (5 bases each). V gave up 6 bases and J gave up 12 bases, with 21 bases separating them. The CDR3 is 13 amino acids. The CDR3 nucleotides are TGTGCCAGCAGGGCCTTTGGGCGGGTGGGACGGTACTTC. Amino acid sequence: CASRAFGRVGRYF.

The chain recombines TRBV27 with TRBJ1-1; D is possibly TRBD1 (5 bases). Trimming cost V 3 bases and J 6 bases, with 8 bases left between them. CDR3 length equals 12 residues. Germline lookup yields CDR1 MNHEY and CDR2 SMNVEV (reference sequence). In DNA, the CDR3 is TGTGCCAGCAGTTTTCGGGGGTCTGAAGCTTTCTTT. It encodes CASSFRGSEAFF.

This chain links TRBV2 with TRBJ1-2; no definite D call. The V end was cut by 0 bases, the J end by 8 bases, with 7 bases between. Germline lookup yields CDR1 SNHLY and CDR2 FYNNEI. This CDR3 comprises 12 residues. CDR3 sequence: CASSEAAAGYTF. Here the CDR3 DNA reads TGTGCCAGCAGTGAAGCGGCGGCAGGCTACACCTTC.

This chain uses TRBV10-3 with TRBJ2-1, with TRBD2 identical over 15 bases. In germline, CDR1 is ENHRY, CDR2 SYGVKD. The V and J ends lost 6 bases and 6 bases, in that order; junction bases with no gene match: 3. CDR3 length: 15 amino acids. The CDR3 sequence: CAIRGLAGGRNEQFF. CDR3 nucleotide sequence: TGTGCCATCAGGGGACTAGCGGGAGGTCGCAATGAGCAGTTCTTC.

The rearrangement uses TRBV11-2 and TRBJ2-1; D uncertain. This CDR3 comprises 15 residues. Trimming removed 4 bases from V and 3 bases from J, with 13 bases in between. Germline lookup yields CDR1 SGHAT and CDR2 FQNNGV. The CDR3 protein is CASSWQPTHYNEQFF. CDR3 bases: TGTGCCAGCAGCTGGCAGCCCACCCACTACAATGAGCAGTTCTTC.

This chain connects TRBV3-1 to TRBJ2-7; no firm D call. The CDR3 runs to 14 residues. Trimming removed 0 bases at V and 2 bases at J, with 8 bases between. Looked up from germline, CDR1 is LGHDT and CDR2 is YNNKEL (reference sequence). The CDR3 loop is CASSQDPGPYEQYF. The CDR3 DNA reads as TGTGCCAGCAGCCAAGACCCGGGTCCCTACGAGCAGTACTTC.

The J gene is TRBJ1-2, the V gene TRBV30; TRBD1 aligns across 8 bases. V lost 3 bases to trimming and J lost 7 bases; unmatched junction nucleotides: 4. Germline assignment: CDR1 GTSNPN and CDR2 SVGIG (reference sequence). The CDR3 sequence is 12 residues long. CDR3 in amino acids: CAWSPTGGGYTF. The CDR3, as DNA: TGTGCCTGGAGCCCCACAGGGGGTGGCTACACCTTC.

The chain combines TRBV15 with TRBJ2-4; tentatively, D is TRBD2 (5 bases). The germline V gene encodes CDR1 LNHNV and CDR2 YYDKDF (reference sequence). The CDR3 has 16 residues. Trimming removed 0 bases from V and 4 bases from J, with 13 bases in between. The CDR3 loop is CATSRDYTRTKNIQYF. CDR3 nucleotide sequence: TGTGCCACCAGCAGAGATTACACTAGGACGAAAAACATTCAGTACTTC.

V gene TRBV6-1 combines with J gene TRBJ2-5; either TRBD1 or TRBD2 may fit D (6 bases each). CDR1 and CDR2 from the germline V gene are MNHNS and SASEGT. The CDR3 contains 14 residues. V was cut by 7 bases and J by 2 bases, with 14 bases left in between. The CDR3 spells CASTQGGFQETQYF. In DNA form, the CDR3 reads TGTGCCAGCACCCAAGGGGGGTTTCAAGAGACCCAGTACTTC.

The V gene is TRBV30, the J gene TRBJ1-5; unclear D gene. The ends were cut back, 0 bases at V and 3 bases at J, with 15 bases in the middle. CDR1 and CDR2 (germline): GTSNPN, SVGIG (reference sequence). This CDR3 spans 16 amino acids. For the CDR3, the DNA is TGTGCCTGGAGTGTAAGGTCGGCAGGCAACAATCAGCCCCAGCATTTT. Residues: CAWSVRSAGNNQPQHF.

The count of this clonotype is one. The V and J genes are TRBV6-1 and TRBJ1-1; perhaps TRBD1 as D (5 bases). The CDR3 totals 17 residues. V lost 8 bases, J lost 0 bases, and 22 bases lay in between. Germline CDR1 reads MNHNS; CDR2 reads SASEGT. CDR3 in amino acids: CASGPVGQGLMNTEAFF. CDR3 coding DNA: TGTGCCAGCGGACCCGTGGGGCAGGGACTCATGAACACTGAAGCTTTCTTT.